Following are 6 T cell receptor beta chains from one sample sequenced in a study of cytomegalovirus exposure and HLA in healthy donors. The PCR ran on 60 Vbeta and 13 Jbeta primers. TCRdb's copy holds only in-frame clones and misses some; the assay was immunoSEQ multiplex PCR. The sample is made up of under 200,000 clones, and the top ten hold 6.5% of it. The material sequenced was PBMCs. The receptors shown here come from a man under 40 in good health and CMV-seronegative.

The V and J genes are TRBV4-1 and TRBJ2-7; the match to TRBD2 covers 7 bases. CDR1 and CDR2 from the germline V gene are MGHRA and YSYEKL. The CDR3 contains 13 residues. V lost 3 bases to trimming and J lost 2 bases; unmatched junction nucleotides: 1. CDR3 in DNA: TGCGCCAGCAGCCACGGGACTACCTACGAGCAGTACTTC. It encodes CASSHGTTYEQYF.

This chain links TRBV28 with TRBJ2-7, with 12 bases lining up with TRBD1. The ends lost 7 bases at V and 6 bases at J; junction bases unmatched: 4. From germline, CDR1 is MDHEN and CDR2 SYDVKM. The CDR3 totals 13 residues. CDR3 coding DNA: TGTGCCAGCATTCCGGGACAGGGGGCCGAGCAGTACTTC. It encodes CASIPGQGAEQYF. Supplemented by reference TRBV28 and TRBJ2-7, the full variable domain reads DVKVTQSSRYLVKRTGEKVFLECVQDMDHENMFWYRQDPGLGLRLIYFSYDVKMKEKGDIPEGYSVSREKKERFSLILESASTNQTSMYLCASIPGQGAEQYFGPGTRLTVT.

The J gene is TRBJ1-1, the V gene TRBV18, with 8 bases fitting TRBD1. The length of the CDR3 is 17 residues. Germline loops: CDR1 KGHSH, CDR2 LQKENI. V lost 3 bases and J lost 2; bases outside the gene matches: 11. CDR3 sequence reads: CASSPLMSRGLNTEAFF. The DNA of the CDR3 is TGTGCCAGCTCACCCCTTATGAGCAGGGGGCTTAACACTGAAGCTTTCTTT.

The chain couples TRBV6-5 to TRBJ2-7; TRBD1 agrees at 10 bases. V was clipped by 10 bases and J by 3 bases; unmatched bases: 6. The CDR3 totals 13 residues. Per the germline V gene, CDR1 is MNHEY and CDR2 is SVGAGI. The CDR3 here is CATGDRGSYEQYF. The CDR3 coding sequence is TGTGCCACTGGGGACAGGGGAAGCTACGAGCAGTACTTC.

The rearrangement uses TRBV28 and TRBJ2-6, with unresolved D. Trimming left V 2 bases short and J 0 bases short, with 14 bases between. CDR3 length equals 18 residues. The germline V gene has CDR1 MDHEN and CDR2 SYDVKM. The CDR3 coding sequence is TGTGCCAGCAGTTTAGTGGGCATAACCTCCTCTGGGGCCAACGTCCTGACTTTC. This codes for CASSLVGITSSGANVLTF.

The CDR3 coding sequence is TGTGCCAGCAGTGAGGGACAGCCGGAAAATGAGCAGTTCTTC. It is translated as CASSEGQPENEQFF. The chain employs TRBV2 and TRBJ2-1; TRBD1 matches 7 bases. Germline assignment: CDR1 SNHLY and CDR2 FYNNEI. CDR3 length equals 14 residues. Trimming removed 3 bases from V and 7 bases from J; junction bases left unmatched: 6.